These 19 T cell receptor beta chains came from one sample sequenced in a study of early T cells in non-severe SARS-CoV-2 infection. MiXCR, applied by TCRdb to the 5' RACE reads, yields one record per CDR3 protein. The table shows fewer than 75,000 distinct CDR3 sequences, with more than 15% occurring only once. The source was whole blood, collected at baseline. These receptor sequences come from an adult who was a healthcare worker with PCR-confirmed SARS-CoV-2 infection or an uninfected control (not recorded which).

V gene TRBV7-9 combines with J gene TRBJ1-2; 7 nucleotides align to TRBD1. This CDR3 spans 15 amino acids. V lost 5 bases, J lost 2 bases, and 8 bases stayed unmatched. Germline V CDR1 and CDR2: SEHNR, FQNEAQ (reference sequence). CDR3 region: CASSHRDRPNYGYTF. CDR3 bases: TGTGCCAGCAGCCACCGGGACAGACCGAACTATGGCTACACCTTC. The full variable domain, with the rest looked up from reference TRBV7-9 and TRBJ1-2, is DTGVSQNPRHKITKRGQNVTFRCDPISEHNRLYWYRQTLGQGPEFLTYFQNEAQLEKSRLLSDRFSAERPKGSFSTLEIQRTEQGDSAMYLCASSHRDRPNYGYTFGSGTRLTVV.

In its sample, this clonotype was seen a few times. The rearrangement joins TRBV7-9 to TRBJ1-6; possible D gene TRBD1, 6 bases. Germline V gene data show CDR1 as SEHNR and CDR2 as FQNEAQ (reference sequence). The CDR3 totals 14 residues. V was cut by 5 bases and J by 10 bases, with 15 bases left in between. Written as DNA, the CDR3 is TGTGCCAGCAGCACAGGGCAGCTCCGGTCACCCCTCCACTTT. It translates to CASSTGQLRSPLHF.

CDR3 protein: CASSLASGYNEQFF. CDR3 DNA sequence: TGTGCCAGCAGCTTAGCGTCCGGGTACAATGAGCAGTTCTTC. The rearrangement joins TRBV7-8 to TRBJ2-1; D is unresolved. The germline V and J ends were trimmed by 0 bases and 4 bases, with 7 bases remaining between them. This CDR3 spans 14 amino acids. Germline V gene data show CDR1 as SGHVS and CDR2 as FQNEAQ.

There are a few counts of this clonotype. The gene calls are TRBV10-3 and TRBJ1-3; TRBD1 might be the D (5 bases). Per the germline V gene, CDR1 is ENHRY and CDR2 is SYGVKD. The V end lost 6 bases, the J end lost 4 bases, and 13 bases lay between the germline ends. There are 14 residues in the CDR3. CDR3 sequence: CAISPGGRGNTIYF. CDR3 nucleotide sequence: TGTGCCATCAGCCCCGGGGGTCGGGGAAACACCATATATTTT.

The chain joins TRBV12-3 or TRBV12-4 to TRBJ2-1; 8 bases match TRBD1. There are 16 residues in the CDR3. The V gene end was trimmed by 1 base and the J gene end by 2 bases; junction bases not matched to a gene: 4. The chain's CDR3 is CASSLGTGQTYNEQFF. CDR3 nucleotides: TGTGCCAGCAGTTTAGGGACAGGGCAGACCTACAATGAGCAGTTCTTC.

This chain links TRBV7-9 with TRBJ1-4; 7 nucleotides line up with TRBD1. Unmatched junction bases numbered 7, after V lost 3 bases and J lost 0 bases. This CDR3 has 17 amino acids. CDR1 is SEHNR and CDR2 is FQNEAQ in the germline V gene (reference sequence). CDR3 loop: CASSFGQVVATNEKLFF. CDR3 coding DNA: TGTGCCAGCAGCTTTGGACAGGTCGTTGCAACTAATGAAAAACTGTTTTTT.

This chain connects TRBV29-1 to TRBJ1-2; D is ambiguous. The CDR3 runs 15 residues. V lost 2 bases and J 1 base, leaving 14 bases between the germline ends. In germline, CDR1 is SQVTM, CDR2 ANQGSEA. The DNA of the CDR3 is TGCAGCGTTGAACAGGACGACCGAAGTAACTATGGCTACACCTTC. Its protein is CSVEQDDRSNYGYTF.

The chain is built from TRBV5-1 and TRBJ2-7; 7 nucleotides agree with TRBD1. The CDR3 sequence is 16 residues long. Trimming cost V 4 bases and J 1 base; bases outside gene matches: 11. Germline V lookup: CDR1 SGHRS, CDR2 YFSETQ. This CDR3 reads CASSTGTAQGSYEQYF. CDR3 bases: TGCGCCAGCAGCACCGGGACAGCCCAGGGATCCTACGAGCAGTACTTC.

This clonotype was detected a few times. The chain recombines TRBV20-1 with TRBJ2-7; D remains ambiguous. The CDR3 length is 11 residues. Between the trimmed V and J ends, which lost 2 bases and 2 bases, there was a span of 4 bases. Germline V gene lookup returns CDR1 DFQATT and CDR2 SNEGSKA (reference sequence). This CDR3 reads CSARPAYEQYF. In DNA, the CDR3 is TGCAGTGCTAGACCTGCCTACGAGCAGTACTTC.

V is TRBV20-1 and J is TRBJ2-7; D is unclear. Germline V gene lookup returns CDR1 DFQATT and CDR2 SNEGSKA (reference sequence). V was cut by 1 base and J by 5 bases, with 6 bases left in between. The CDR3 contains 11 residues. CDR3 DNA: TGCAGTGCTAGAGGAGACGACGAGCAGTACTTC. This gives the protein CSARGDDEQYF.

Here the CDR3 DNA reads TGCGCCAGCAGCGTGAGCGGGAGCACCTACAATGAGCAGTTCTTC. It specifies CASSVSGSTYNEQFF. The chain joins TRBV4-3 to TRBJ2-1; TRBD2 agrees at 8 bases. After removal of 5 bases from V and 2 bases from J, the junction contained 5 bases not matched to a gene. The germline CDR1 and CDR2 sequences are LGHNA and YSLEER. The CDR3 consists of 15 residues.

This clonotype is termed large. This sequence joins TRBV25-1 and TRBJ2-1, with 7 nucleotides matching TRBD2. This CDR3 contains 14 residues. Germline CDR1 is MGHDK and CDR2 is SYGVNS. V shed 7 bases and J 6 bases; nucleotides not matched to a gene: 9. For the CDR3, the DNA is TGTGCCAGCAACCCTCCGTCGGGAGGCAATGAGCAGTTCTTC. As protein: CASNPPSGGNEQFF.

The chain is built from TRBV29-1 and TRBJ2-7; perhaps TRBD2 as D (5 bases). The CDR3 runs to 14 residues. V was clipped by 4 bases and J by 4 bases, with 17 bases between them. Germline assignment: CDR1 SQVTM and CDR2 ANQGSEA. CDR3 protein: CSVVWGPGKYEQYF. The CDR3, as DNA: TGCAGCGTTGTTTGGGGTCCGGGGAAGTACGAGCAGTACTTC.

The chain combines TRBV10-1 with TRBJ2-4; 8 bases are a match to TRBD2. V was clipped by 8 bases and J by 3 bases; unmatched bases: 9. This CDR3 comprises 15 residues. CDR1 WNHNN and CDR2 SYGVQD come from the germline V gene (reference sequence). CDR3 bases: TGCGCCAGCCCGCCGAGCGGGGGAGTCAAAAACATTCAGTACTTC. This sequence encodes CASPPSGGVKNIQYF.

This clonotype was observed a few times. This sequence joins TRBV29-1 and TRBJ1-4; 7 positions match TRBD1. In germline, CDR1 is SQVTM, CDR2 ANQGSEA. This CDR3 spans 12 amino acids. The V gene end was trimmed by 7 bases and the J gene end by 4 bases; junction bases not matched to a gene: 3. The CDR3 loop is CSGGQSNEKLFF. As DNA, the CDR3 is TGCAGCGGGGGACAGAGTAATGAAAAACTGTTTTTT.

The rearrangement links TRBV14 to TRBJ1-6; 8 bases agree with TRBD1. The length of the CDR3 is 15 residues. From germline, CDR1 is SGHDN and CDR2 FVKESK. The junction had 8 bases not matched to a gene; V was cut back by 5 bases and J by 8 bases. CDR3 nucleotides: TGTGCCAGCAGCAACCGACAGGGGTTGTATTCACCCCTCCACTTT. Translated: CASSNRQGLYSPLHF.

The V and J genes are TRBV27 and TRBJ2-7; tentative D call: TRBD2 (5 bases). Trimming pared 3 bases from V and 3 bases from J, leaving 18 bases between. The CDR3 is 16 amino acids. Germline-derived CDR1 and CDR2 are MNHEY and SMNVEV (reference sequence). The CDR3 DNA follows: TGTGCCAGCAGTTTGAATGGACTTTCATTCGTCTACGAGCAGTACTTC. Translating gives CASSLNGLSFVYEQYF.

V usage is TRBV7-9 and J usage is TRBJ1-1, with TRBD1 as a possible D gene (6 bases). The CDR3 extends over 14 amino acids. The germline CDR1 and CDR2 sequences are SEHNR and FQNEAQ (reference sequence). Trimming stripped 5 bases from V and 4 bases from J, with 14 bases between. The CDR3: CASSLQGVSTEAFF. The CDR3 DNA reads as TGTGCCAGCAGCCTACAGGGTGTCTCCACTGAAGCTTTCTTT. Supplemented by reference TRBV7-9 and TRBJ1-1, the full variable domain reads DTGVSQNPRHKITKRGQNVTFRCDPISEHNRLYWYRQTLGQGPEFLTYFQNEAQLEKSRLLSDRFSAERPKGSFSTLEIQRTEQGDSAMYLCASSLQGVSTEAFFGQGTRLTVV.

This clonotype appeared a few times. CDR3 nucleotide sequence: TGTGCCAGCAGCTTGGCGGGGGGGGCCGACCAAGAGACCCAGTACTTC. Its translation is CASSLAGGADQETQYF. J is TRBJ2-5 and V is TRBV5-5, with 8 nucleotides matching TRBD2. CDR1 SGHKS and CDR2 YYEKEE come from the germline V gene (reference sequence). The CDR3 spans 16 residues. The J segment lost 0 bases and the V segment lost 0 bases, leaving 4 bases of the junction unmatched.